This TCR beta chain was obtained from a study of blood T cell repertoires in COVID-19. About the research overall: The study drew acute and convalescent COVID-19 samples from the United States, Italy and Spain. PBMCs, B-cell-depleted T cells, or T cells provided the cDNA or gDNA that made up the material.

The V gene lost 4 bases and the J gene lost 5 bases, with 23 bases spanning the gap. Germline assignment: CDR1 MNHEY and CDR2 SMNVEV (reference sequence). This CDR3 comprises 17 residues. In the original workflow: Scientists estimated how many nucleated cells there were by amplifying reference gene primers. Method: immunoSEQ multiplex PCR; TCRdb's copy keeps in-frame clones and lacks some. The V and J calls and clone size are taken from that table; D and trimming were inferred from the DNA. The table records approximately 100,000 clones, about 80% of them present only once. The material sequenced was peripheral blood. This receptor was taken from a human donor in a cohort sampled during active COVID-19. The V call is TRBV27, the J call TRBJ2-5; D possibly corresponds to TRBD2 (5 bases). CDR3 sequence (DNA): TGTGCCAGCAGTTCCGCGGGTAGCACTCGCCGTAGGGAGACCCAGTACTTC. Translation gives CASSSAGSTRRRETQYF.